Listed below are T cell receptor beta chains from one sample, sequenced in a study of shared clonotypes between healthy human individuals. Assay used: immunoSEQ multiplex PCR; TCRdb lists only in-frame clones, some missing. The repertoire holds some 2,000,000 clones, with about 94% as singletons. The sequenced sample was naive CD4+ T cells sorted from blood. These receptors were obtained from a man in his late teens or twenties in good health. Both conserved end residues are part of each CDR3. A D gene is named only where the DNA matches it firmly. Some rows mark clone size as missing; the rest say once, few, many or name a class of expanded clone.

v_gene: TRBV6-5
d_gene: NA
j_gene: TRBJ2-1
abundance: NA
CDR3aa: CASSSPRVRSGEQFF
CDR3nt: TGTGCCAGCAGCTCACCTCGGGTGCGATCAGGAGAGCAGTTCTTC

v_gene: TRBV14
d_gene: NA
j_gene: TRBJ1-1
abundance: NA
CDR3aa: CASSQEVRRAFF
CDR3nt: TGTGCCAGCAGCCAAGAGGTCCGTAGAGCTTTCTTT

v_gene: TRBV19
d_gene: TRBD1
j_gene: TRBJ1-1
abundance: NA
CDR3aa: CASSAPTGATNTEAFF
CDR3nt: TGTGCCAGTAGTGCCCCGACAGGGGCAACGAACACTGAAGCTTTCTTT

v_gene: TRBV30
d_gene: NA
j_gene: TRBJ1-2
abundance: NA
CDR3aa: CASWGDYGYTF
CDR3nt: TGTGCCTCGTGGGGGGACTATGGCTACACCTTC

v_gene: TRBV5-1
d_gene: NA
j_gene: TRBJ2-1
abundance: NA
CDR3aa: CASSLEREGNEQFF
CDR3nt: TGCGCCAGCAGCTTGGAGCGCGAAGGGAATGAGCAGTTCTTC

v_gene: TRBV9
d_gene: TRBD1
j_gene: TRBJ2-7
abundance: NA
CDR3aa: CASSVADRESHEQYF
CDR3nt: TGTGCCAGCAGCGTAGCGGACAGGGAATCCCACGAGCAGTACTTC

v_gene: TRBV5-1
d_gene: TRBD2
j_gene: TRBJ2-7
abundance: NA
CDR3aa: CASSIIGTSGRATPYEQYF
CDR3nt: TGCGCCAGCAGCATTATAGGGACTAGCGGGAGGGCCACTCCTTACGAGCAGTACTTC

v_gene: TRBV28
d_gene: TRBD1
j_gene: TRBJ2-6
abundance: NA
CDR3aa: CASYDGQGPAGANVLTF
CDR3nt: TGTGCCAGTTATGACGGACAGGGCCCAGCCGGGGCCAACGTCCTGACTTTC

v_gene: TRBV19
d_gene: NA
j_gene: TRBJ1-2
abundance: NA
CDR3aa: CASSTATFPYGYTF
CDR3nt: TGTGCCAGTAGTACGGCCACCTTTCCCTATGGCTACACCTTC

v_gene: TRBV6-5
d_gene: NA
j_gene: TRBJ1-1
abundance: NA
CDR3aa: CASSYSSPDRNTEAFF
CDR3nt: TGTGCCAGCAGTTACTCGAGCCCCGACAGGAACACTGAAGCTTTCTTT

v_gene: TRBV5-6
d_gene: TRBD1
j_gene: TRBJ2-7
abundance: once
CDR3aa: CASSFGQALRYEQYF
CDR3nt: TGTGCCAGCAGCTTTGGACAGGCCCTTCGCTACGAGCAGTACTTC

v_gene: TRBV7-2
d_gene: NA
j_gene: TRBJ1-5
abundance: NA
CDR3aa: CASSPGQGWNQPQHF
CDR3nt: TGTGCCAGCAGCCCCGGGCAGGGCTGGAATCAGCCCCAGCATTTT

v_gene: TRBV30
d_gene: NA
j_gene: TRBJ1-4
abundance: NA
CDR3aa: CAWSRTGRSYFNEKLFF
CDR3nt: TGTGCCTGGAGTCGGACGGGCCGGAGTTACTTTAATGAAAAACTGTTTTTT

v_gene: TRBV30
d_gene: NA
j_gene: TRBJ2-2
abundance: NA
CDR3aa: CAWSVLVTGELFF
CDR3nt: TGTGCCTGGAGTGTACTCGTCACCGGGGAGCTGTTTTTT

v_gene: TRBV6-5
d_gene: NA
j_gene: TRBJ2-3
abundance: once
CDR3aa: CASSYRGPSTDTQYF
CDR3nt: TGTGCCAGCAGTTACCGGGGGCCTAGCACAGATACGCAGTATTTT

v_gene: TRBV5-1
d_gene: NA
j_gene: TRBJ2-5
abundance: NA
CDR3aa: CASSFTNQETQYF
CDR3nt: TGCGCCAGCAGCTTTACGAATCAAGAGACCCAGTACTTC

v_gene: TRBV19
d_gene: NA
j_gene: TRBJ2-4
abundance: NA
CDR3aa: CASSSPGVLAKNIQYF
CDR3nt: TGTGCCAGTAGTTCTCCAGGGGTTCTAGCCAAAAACATTCAGTACTTC

v_gene: TRBV6-1
d_gene: NA
j_gene: TRBJ1-1
abundance: NA
CDR3aa: CASVGGRQPGIEAFF
CDR3nt: TGTGCCAGCGTCGGGGGACGGCAGCCAGGCATAGAAGCTTTCTTT

v_gene: TRBV27
d_gene: TRBD1
j_gene: TRBJ1-4
abundance: NA
CDR3aa: CASSFWSTGGEKLFF
CDR3nt: TGTGCCAGCAGTTTTTGGAGCACAGGGGGCGAAAAACTGTTTTTT

v_gene: TRBV7-9
d_gene: NA
j_gene: TRBJ1-6
abundance: NA
CDR3aa: CASSQSGGSYNSPLHF
CDR3nt: TGTGCCAGCAGCCAAAGCGGGGGGTCTTATAATTCACCCCTCCACTTT

v_gene: TRBV5-1
d_gene: NA
j_gene: TRBJ1-5
abundance: NA
CDR3aa: CASSLDGQPQHF
CDR3nt: TGCGCCAGCAGCTTGGACGGTCAGCCCCAGCATTTT

v_gene: TRBV23-1
d_gene: NA
j_gene: TRBJ1-1
abundance: NA
CDR3aa: CASSLGTEAFF
CDR3nt: TGCGCCAGCAGTCTTGGCACTGAAGCTTTCTTT

v_gene: TRBV9
d_gene: NA
j_gene: TRBJ1-1
abundance: NA
CDR3aa: CASSAESVTEAFF
CDR3nt: TGTGCCAGCAGCGCAGAAAGCGTCACTGAAGCTTTCTTT